The entry below describes one T cell receptor beta chain. Data came from immunoSEQ multiplex PCR; TCRdb stores just in-frame clones and leaves some out. The data contain roughly 92,000 clones, 85% to 90% of them singletons. The CDR3 has 13 residues. The germline V gene encodes CDR1 LGHDT and CDR2 YNNKEL (reference sequence). Trimming cost V 1 base and J 7 bases, with 10 bases left between them. The data belong to a study of control samples from healthy donors and cancer patients. Material for sequencing was blood. The genes are TRBV3-1 (or the pseudogene TRBV3-2) and TRBJ1-1, with TRBD1 as a possible D gene (5 bases). The clonotype comes from a woman aged 55-75 years in good health. The CDR3 reads CASSQGGGFEAFF. The DNA of the CDR3 is TGTGCCAGCAGCCAAGGGGGCGGGTTTGAAGCTTTCTTT.